This section outlines one T cell receptor (beta chain) sequence together with its context. The source of the sample is a study of blood T cell repertoires in COVID-19. The overall study: Nucleic acid was either cDNA or gDNA, and it came from T cells, B-cell-depleted T cells, or PBMCs.

Original data processing: Reference gene primer amplification gave nucleated cell count estimates. Generated by immunoSEQ multiplex PCR, the TCRdb table keeps only in-frame clones and is missing some. V and J calls plus clone size are reproduced from that table; the DNA served to infer D and trimming. The table records about 120,000 clones, roughly 91% of them present only once. This CDR3 spans 15 amino acids. V was clipped by 5 bases and J by 4 bases, with 15 bases between them. Germline loops: CDR1 MDHEN, CDR2 SYDVKM. Sequenced input: peripheral blood. This chain links TRBV28 with TRBJ1-5; TRBD1 might be the D (6 bases). The origin of this receptor is a human donor with acute or convalescent COVID-19. The donor label of this sample is uncertain. The CDR3 sequence is CASSTGVGQNQPQHF. CDR3 DNA: TGTGCCAGCAGTACCGGGGTCGGACAGAATCAGCCCCAGCATTTT.